This T cell receptor (beta chain) was profiled in a study of glioma-infiltrating T cells after dendritic cell vaccination. Study at large: Dendritic cell vaccination trial patients had either newly diagnosed or recurrent glioblastoma. Monocyte-derived dendritic cells, cultured seven days with IL-4 and GM-CSF, were pulsed with autologous tumor lysate.

As to this clone: Antigen: not known.

Study results and caveats: Patients with more pretreatment TILs had longer time to progression and survival. Complete blood and tumor specimen sets were limited to few patients.

Libraries were prepared by immunoSEQ multiplex PCR; TCRdb keeps only in-frame clonotypes and omits some of them. This repertoire shows about 49,000 clones, roughly 87% found once; its top ten account for roughly 10%. The receptor was derived from a human donor with glioblastoma. The sequences come from blood, collected before dendritic cell vaccination.

CDR3 sequence (DNA): TGCGCCAGCAGCGGGGGCTACGGTTACAATGAGCAGTTCTTC. This translates into CASSGGYGYNEQFF. This rearrangement joins TRBV5-1 to TRBJ2-1, with TRBD1 as a possible D gene (6 bases). V was clipped by 4 bases and J by 4 bases, with 12 bases between them. The CDR3 extends over 14 amino acids. Looked up from germline, CDR1 is SGHRS and CDR2 is YFSETQ.